This T cell receptor beta chain was sequenced in a study of blood T cells in healthy people across ages. A J-beta primer mix and a sample-barcoded 5' primer were used in a second PCR of roughly 6 to 11 cycles. Every cDNA was tagged by a template-switch adaptor with 12 random nucleotides. From the 5' RACE reads, TCRdb called clonotypes with MiXCR, one entry per CDR3 protein. The sample has about 1,500,000 distinct CDR3 sequences; roughly 27% are singletons. Study results and limitations: No conclusive comparison of naive versus antigen-experienced cells was possible with unsorted PBMCs. The percentage of naive T cells correlated strongly with TCR beta diversity. Long-lived donors carried more naive CD4+ cells and greater diversity than aged donors.

The CDR3 totals 16 residues. Trimming took 3 bases from V and 2 from J; bases not matched to a gene: 6. From germline, CDR1 is SEHNR and CDR2 FQNEAQ (reference sequence). This clonotype was detected ten times or more. No antigen is known for it. The specimen sequenced was blood. The clonotype originates from a woman aged 25 to 39 in good health. The chain employs TRBV7-9 and TRBJ2-5, with 10 bases lining up with TRBD2. In DNA, the CDR3 is TGTGCCAGCAGCTTGTGGCTAGCGGGGGAACAAGAGACCCAGTACTTC. Its translation: CASSLWLAGEQETQYF.